This is a list of T cell receptor beta chains from one sample in a study of breast tumors, draining lymph nodes, adjacent tissues. Via MiXCR, TCRdb re-called the multiplex PCR reads, giving one row per CDR3 protein. The data show 200,000 to 300,000 distinct CDR3 sequences, roughly 30% seen once. Input material: axillary lymph node tissue. Receptors were obtained from a female donor with breast cancer. Some clones in this sample may be carry-over from other donors' samples. The CDR3 runs from the conserved cysteine through the conserved F or W. Each record gives: CDR3 protein, CDR3 DNA, V gene, D gene, J gene, CDR3 length, clone size. D genes are given only for firm matches. The size field is filled for only some rows; it gives once, few, many or a size class.

CDR3: CSATSWGPGTEAFF
DNA: TGCAGCGCAACATCCTGGGGGCCCGGCACTGAAGCTTTCTTT
V: TRBV29-1
D: .
J: TRBJ1-1
length: 14
size: .

CDR3: CAKSISDVKLFF
DNA: TGTGCCAAAAGTATTTCCGACGTTAAACTGTTTTTT
V: TRBV19
D: .
J: TRBJ1-4
length: 12
size: .

CDR3: CASTDYSGEQYF
DNA: TGTGCCAGCACGGACTATAGCGGCGAGCAGTACTTC
V: TRBV11-2
D: .
J: TRBJ2-7
length: 12
size: many

CDR3: CASSQPPLLREQFF
DNA: TGTGCCAGCAGCCAACCCCCCCTACTAAGAGAGCAGTTCTTC
V: TRBV4-2
D: .
J: TRBJ2-1
length: 14
size: many

CDR3: CASSPGAGANEKLFF
DNA: TGCGCCAGCAGCCCAGGGGCCGGAGCTAATGAAAAACTGTTTTTT
V: TRBV5-1
D: .
J: TRBJ1-4
length: 15
size: many

CDR3: CASSLEGQGFHEQYF
DNA: TGTGCCAGCAGCTTGGAGGGACAGGGGTTCCACGAGCAGTACTTC
V: TRBV5-6
D: TRBD1
J: TRBJ2-7
length: 15
size: many

CDR3: CASSDARGYTDTQYF
DNA: TGTGCCAGCAGCGATGCGAGGGGGTACACAGATACGCAGTATTTT
V: TRBV9
D: .
J: TRBJ2-3
length: 15
size: many

CDR3: CASSHSSDRSYGYTF
DNA: TGTGCCAGCAGTCACTCATCGGACAGGTCCTATGGCTACACCTTC
V: TRBV6-6
D: TRBD1
J: TRBJ1-2
length: 15
size: .

CDR3: CASSSGTEGQETQYF
DNA: TGTGCCAGCAGCTCCGGGACAGAGGGCCAAGAGACCCAGTACTTC
V: TRBV5-4
D: TRBD1
J: TRBJ2-5
length: 15
size: many

CDR3: CASTRTSGANVLTF
DNA: TGTGCCAGCACCCGCACTTCTGGGGCCAACGTCCTGACTTTC
V: TRBV28
D: .
J: TRBJ2-6
length: 14
size: few

CDR3: CATSSLGLWLAANTGELFF
DNA: TGTGCCACCAGCAGCTTGGGTCTATGGCTAGCGGCGAACACCGGGGAGCTGTTTTTT
V: TRBV24-1
D: TRBD2
J: TRBJ2-2
length: 19
size: .

CDR3: CAWSVTTGRTEKLFF
DNA: TGTGCCTGGAGTGTTACGACAGGGAGGACTGAAAAACTGTTTTTT
V: TRBV30
D: TRBD1
J: TRBJ1-4
length: 15
size: many

CDR3: CASNLTPGQGAFCNEQFF
DNA: TGTGCCAGCAACCTGACACCCGGACAGGGGGCTTTCTGCAATGAGCAGTTCTTC
V: TRBV7-9
D: TRBD1
J: TRBJ2-1
length: 18
size: once

CDR3: CSASNSGRARNEQFF
DNA: TGCAGTGCTTCAAATAGCGGGAGGGCCCGGAATGAGCAGTTCTTC
V: TRBV20-1
D: TRBD2
J: TRBJ2-1
length: 15
size: many

CDR3: CASLDLDRGVDTQYF
DNA: TGCGCCAGCCTAGATTTGGACAGGGGCGTAGATACGCAGTATTTT
V: TRBV5-1
D: TRBD1
J: TRBJ2-3
length: 15
size: many

CDR3: CASSLRDSRETQYF
DNA: TGTGCCAGCAGCTTACGGGACAGTCGGGAGACCCAGTACTTC
V: TRBV7-9
D: TRBD1
J: TRBJ2-5
length: 14
size: many

CDR3: CASKVSGTDYGYTF
DNA: TGTGCCAGCAAAGTCTCCGGGACAGACTATGGCTACACCTTC
V: TRBV3-1
D: TRBD1
J: TRBJ1-2
length: 14
size: .

CDR3: CSVGPSGSYEQYF
DNA: TGCAGCGTTGGACCTAGCGGGAGCTACGAGCAGTACTTC
V: TRBV29-1
D: TRBD2
J: TRBJ2-7
length: 13
size: many

CDR3: CASSPRTWGSPLHF
DNA: TGTGCCAGCAGCCCGAGGACATGGGGTTCACCCCTCCACTTT
V: TRBV9
D: .
J: TRBJ1-6
length: 14
size: many

CDR3: CASSYSGLAGVSGTQYF
DNA: TGTGCCAGCAGTTACTCGGGACTAGCGGGAGTCTCAGGCACGCAGTATTTT
V: TRBV6-1
D: TRBD2
J: TRBJ2-3
length: 17
size: .

CDR3: CASQGVGSYEQYF
DNA: TGTGCCAGTCAAGGGGTAGGGAGCTACGAGCAGTACTTC
V: TRBV2
D: .
J: TRBJ2-7
length: 13
size: medium-sized

CDR3: CASGWITLTNTGELFF
DNA: TGTGCCAGCGGCTGGATTACTCTCACCAACACCGGGGAGCTGTTTTTT
V: TRBV11-2
D: .
J: TRBJ2-2
length: 16
size: .

CDR3: CASSPRQGAGREQYF
DNA: TGTGCCAGCAGCCCCAGACAGGGGGCTGGAAGGGAGCAGTACTTC
V: TRBV3-1
D: TRBD1
J: TRBJ2-7
length: 15
size: few

CDR3: CASVNRNEQFF
DNA: TGTGCCAGCGTTAATCGAAATGAGCAGTTCTTC
V: TRBV7-3
D: .
J: TRBJ2-1
length: 11
size: many